This T cell receptor beta chain was identified during a study of neurological immune-mediated disorders. MiXCR, applied by TCRdb to the 5' RACE reads, yields one record per CDR3 protein. Seen here are some 38,000 distinct CDR3 sequences, roughly 14% observed once, and the top ten hold 25% to 30%. Germline CDR1 is GTSNPN and CDR2 is SVGIG (reference sequence). The trim removed 5 bases at V and 6 bases at J, leaving 8 bases unmatched. CDR3 size: 13 residues. This clonotype was seen ten or more times. Sequences were obtained from PBMCs. This sequence originates from a woman aged 50 to 60 with HTLV-1-associated myelopathy (HAM/TSP). This sequence joins TRBV30 and TRBJ2-7, with TRBD1 matching 9 bases. CDR3 amino acids: CAWSGTGLGEQYV. CDR3 nucleotides: TGTGCCTGGTCTGGGACAGGGCTCGGCGAGCAGTACGTC.